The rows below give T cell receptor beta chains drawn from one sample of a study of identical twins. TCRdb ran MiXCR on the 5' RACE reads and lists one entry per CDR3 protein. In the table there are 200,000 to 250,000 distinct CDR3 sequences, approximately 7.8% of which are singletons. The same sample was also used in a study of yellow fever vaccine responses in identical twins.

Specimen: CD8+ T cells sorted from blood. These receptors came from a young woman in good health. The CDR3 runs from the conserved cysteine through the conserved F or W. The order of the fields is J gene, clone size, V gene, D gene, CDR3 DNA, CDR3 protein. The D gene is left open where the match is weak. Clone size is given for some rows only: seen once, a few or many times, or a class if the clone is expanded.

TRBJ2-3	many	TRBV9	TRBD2	TGTGCCAGCAGCACCGGGACTAGCGGGAGATGGACAGATACGCAGTATTTT	CASSTGTSGRWTDTQYF
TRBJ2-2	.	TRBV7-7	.	TGTGCCAGCAGCTCTACAGGGTCCACCGGGGAGCTGTTTTTT	CASSSTGSTGELFF
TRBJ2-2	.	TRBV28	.	TGTGCCAGCAGACTACTCAGGGTCGAGGGTACCGGGGAGCTGTTTTTT	CASRLLRVEGTGELFF
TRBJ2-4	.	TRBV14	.	TGTGCCAGCAGCCAGGGGCGCGGGGCCAAAAACATTCAGTACTTC	CASSQGRGAKNIQYF
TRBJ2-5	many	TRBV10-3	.	TGTGCCATCAGTGCTATGATACAAGAGACCCAGTACTTC	CAISAMIQETQYF
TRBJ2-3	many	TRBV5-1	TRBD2	TGCGCCAGCAGCGCAAGGGACTACACAGATACGCAGTATTTT	CASSARDYTDTQYF
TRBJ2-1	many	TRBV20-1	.	TGCAGTGCTACGCCGTACGGGGGGCTAGATGAGCAGTTCTTC	CSATPYGGLDEQFF
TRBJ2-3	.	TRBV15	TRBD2	TGTGCCACCAGCAGAGATCGCGGCGGGGGGGGCACAGATACGCAGTATTTT	CATSRDRGGGGTDTQYF
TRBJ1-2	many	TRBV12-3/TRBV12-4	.	TGTGCCAGCAGTTCCTCCTACCTTAACTATGGCTACACCTTC	CASSSSYLNYGYTF
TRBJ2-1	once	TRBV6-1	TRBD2	TGTGCCAGCGGACGACGGCCTAGCGGGAGCTCCTACAATGAGCAGTTCTTC	CASGRRPSGSSYNEQFF
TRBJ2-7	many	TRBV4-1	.	TGCGCCAGCAGCCAAGTTTTCGAGGGTACCAGTTACGAGCAGTACTTC	CASSQVFEGTSYEQYF
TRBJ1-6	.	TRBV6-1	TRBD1	TGTGCCAGCGCGTACAGGGGAGCGTATTCACCCCTCCACTTT	CASAYRGAYSPLHF
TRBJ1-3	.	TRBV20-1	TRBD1	TGCAGTGCTAGAGACCTTGGGTGGAGGGGGCCCGGAAACACCATATATTTT	CSARDLGWRGPGNTIYF
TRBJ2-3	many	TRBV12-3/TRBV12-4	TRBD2	TGTGCCAGCAGCCCTTTTAGCGGGAGAGTTGATACGCAGTATTTT	CASSPFSGRVDTQYF
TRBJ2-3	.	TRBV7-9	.	TGTGCCAGCAGCTTGCGTGGCAGCGGTACAGATACGCAGTATTTT	CASSLRGSGTDTQYF
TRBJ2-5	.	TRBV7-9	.	TGTGCCAGTAGTATGGCGCAAGAGACCCAGTACTTC	CASSMAQETQYF
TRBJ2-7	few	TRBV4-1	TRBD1	TGCGCCAGCAGCCAAGTAGTCGGGACAGGGTTGTACGAGCAGTACTTC	CASSQVVGTGLYEQYF
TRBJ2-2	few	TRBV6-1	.	TGTGCCAGCACTAGAGCGAACACCGGGGAGCTGTTTTTT	CASTRANTGELFF
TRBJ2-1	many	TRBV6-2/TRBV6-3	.	TGTGCCAGCAGTTACTTTCAGGGTTTGGATGAGCAGTTCTTC	CASSYFQGLDEQFF
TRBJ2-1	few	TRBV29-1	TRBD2	TGCAGCGTTGTAGCGGGAGGGCCCGGTGAGCAGTTCTTC	CSVVAGGPGEQFF
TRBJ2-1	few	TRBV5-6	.	TGTGCCAGCAGCTTTACCGGGGGCTACATAAATGAGCAGTTCTTC	CASSFTGGYINEQFF
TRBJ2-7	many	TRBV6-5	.	TGTGCCAGCAGTTACTCGGCAGTAACCTCCTACGAGCAGTACTTC	CASSYSAVTSYEQYF
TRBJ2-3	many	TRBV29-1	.	TGCAGCGTTGAGCCTGGGGTGTCAGGGGTCCGCCCAGATACGCAGTATTTT	CSVEPGVSGVRPDTQYF
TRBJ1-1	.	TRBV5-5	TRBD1	TGTGCCAGCAGACAGGGGGCAGGGACTGAAGCTTTCTTT	CASRQGAGTEAFF
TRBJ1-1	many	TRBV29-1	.	TGCAGCGTTGAAGGTACCACAGGAGCAACTGAAGCTTTCTTT	CSVEGTTGATEAFF
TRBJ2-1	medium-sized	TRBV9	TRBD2	TGTGCCAGCAGCGAGACTAGCGGGAGCTTTAATGAGCAGTTCTTC	CASSETSGSFNEQFF
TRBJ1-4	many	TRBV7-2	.	TGTGCCAGCAGCGAGATAGCACCTGCAACTAATGAAAAACTGTTTTTT	CASSEIAPATNEKLFF
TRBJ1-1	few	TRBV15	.	TGTGCCACCAGAGCAGCGTCGAACACTGAAGCTTTCTTT	CATRAASNTEAFF
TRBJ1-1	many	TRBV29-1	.	TGCAGCGCCGCTTTGAGTCCGGTCGCTGAAGCTTTCTTT	CSAALSPVAEAFF
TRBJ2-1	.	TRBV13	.	TGTGCCAGCAGCTTAAGCAAGAATGAGCAGTTCTTC	CASSLSKNEQFF